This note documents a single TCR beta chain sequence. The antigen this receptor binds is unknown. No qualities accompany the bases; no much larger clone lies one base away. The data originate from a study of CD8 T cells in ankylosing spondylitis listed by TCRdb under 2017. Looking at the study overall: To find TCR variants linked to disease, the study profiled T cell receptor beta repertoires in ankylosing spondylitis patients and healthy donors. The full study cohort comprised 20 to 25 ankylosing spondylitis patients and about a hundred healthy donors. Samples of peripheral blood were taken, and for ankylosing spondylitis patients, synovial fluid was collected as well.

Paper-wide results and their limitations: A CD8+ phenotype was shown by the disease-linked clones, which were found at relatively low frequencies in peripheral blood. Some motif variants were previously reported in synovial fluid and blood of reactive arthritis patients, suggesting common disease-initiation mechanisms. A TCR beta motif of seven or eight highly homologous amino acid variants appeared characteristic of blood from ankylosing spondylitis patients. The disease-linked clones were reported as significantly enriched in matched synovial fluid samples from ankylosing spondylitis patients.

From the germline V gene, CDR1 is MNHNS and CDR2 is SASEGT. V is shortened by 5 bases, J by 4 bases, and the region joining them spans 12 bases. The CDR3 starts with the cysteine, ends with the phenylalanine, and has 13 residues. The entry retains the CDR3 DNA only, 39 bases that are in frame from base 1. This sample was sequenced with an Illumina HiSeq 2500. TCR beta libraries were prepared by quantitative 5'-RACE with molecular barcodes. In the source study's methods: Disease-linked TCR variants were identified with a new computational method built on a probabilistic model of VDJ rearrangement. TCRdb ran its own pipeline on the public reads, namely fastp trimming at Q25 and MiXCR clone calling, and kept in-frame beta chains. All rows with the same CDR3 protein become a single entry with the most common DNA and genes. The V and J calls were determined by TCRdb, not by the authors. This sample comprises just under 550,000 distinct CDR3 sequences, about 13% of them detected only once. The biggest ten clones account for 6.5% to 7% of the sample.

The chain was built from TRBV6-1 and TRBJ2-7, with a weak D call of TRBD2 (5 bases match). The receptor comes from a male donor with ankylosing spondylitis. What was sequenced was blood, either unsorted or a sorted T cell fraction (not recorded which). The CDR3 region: CASSITGFYEQYF. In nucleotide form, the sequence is TGTGCCAGCAGTATAACGGGGTTTTACGAGCAGTACTTC.